Listed below are T cell receptor beta chains from one sample, sequenced in a study of CD8+CD57+ T cells in acquired aplastic anemia. Each CDR3 protein is one row after TCRdb ran MiXCR on the reads. The sample carries 89,000 or so distinct CDR3 sequences, roughly 70% recorded once. Material for sequencing was sorted CD4+, CD8+, or CD8+CD57+ T cells (not recorded which) from PBMCs. Receptor source: a human donor with aplastic anemia. Both conserved end residues are part of each CDR3. A D gene is named only where the DNA matches it firmly. Clone size is not always given. Where it is, it says once, few, many or a class for expanded clones.

NA TRBJ1-2 TRBV4-3 TRBD1 TGCGCCAGCAGCCACCGGGACAGTGGAGCGGATGGCTACACCTTC CASSHRDSGADGYTF
once TRBJ1-3 TRBV20-1 TRBD1 TGCAGTGCTGGGAAGGCGGGACAGGTCGGAGCAGGTGGAAACACCATATATTTT CSAGKAGQVGAGGNTIYF
few TRBJ1-5 TRBV20-1 NA TGCAGTGCTAGTAGTCAGCCCCAGCATTTT CSASSQPQHF
NA TRBJ2-3 TRBV25-1 TRBD2 TGTGCCAGCAGTGATACGGGGAGGGTCACAGATACGCAGTATTTT CASSDTGRVTDTQYF
NA TRBJ2-1 TRBV10-2 NA TGCGCCAGCAGTGTTAGCAATGAGCAGTTCTTC CASSVSNEQFF
NA TRBJ2-2 TRBV25-1 NA TGTGCCAGCAGGTCGAGAGGCGGCGGGGAGCTGTTTTTT CASRSRGGGELFF
NA TRBJ1-6 TRBV10-3 NA TGTGCCATCGGGAATAATTCACCCCTCCACTTT CAIGNNSPLHF
NA TRBJ2-3 TRBV2 TRBD1 TGTGCCAGACAGGACAGGGTGGGCACAGATACGCAGTATTTT CARQDRVGTDTQYF
many TRBJ2-7 TRBV9 TRBD2 TGTGCCAGCAGCGCCCGCGTGACTAGCGGGGGGGCCTACGAGCAGTACTTC CASSARVTSGGAYEQYF
NA TRBJ1-1 TRBV14 NA TGTGCCAGCAGCGCCATTGGGTGGAACACTGAAGCTTTCTTT CASSAIGWNTEAFF
once TRBJ2-7 TRBV25-1 TRBD2 TGTGCCAGCACACCTAGCGGAGTTACCTACGAGCAGTACTTC CASTPSGVTYEQYF
NA TRBJ2-7 TRBV4-1 NA TGCGCCAGCAGCTACGCAACGGGTCGCTACGAGCAGTACTTC CASSYATGRYEQYF
NA TRBJ1-2 TRBV10-3 NA TGTGCCATCGTTGGGACGACTCTTGGCTCCTATGGCTACACCTTC CAIVGTTLGSYGYTF
NA TRBJ2-3 TRBV6-4 TRBD1 TGTGCCAGCAGTGTCAGGGGGCAAGGAGATACGCAGTATTTT CASSVRGQGDTQYF
NA TRBJ2-2 TRBV5-4 NA TGTGCCAGCAGCGATGAGGTGGGGAACACCGGGGAGCTGTTTTTT CASSDEVGNTGELFF
NA TRBJ2-3 TRBV10-1 NA TGCGCCAGCAGTGTGGAATGGGGCACAGATACGCAGTATTTT CASSVEWGTDTQYF
NA TRBJ2-5 TRBV7-8 NA TGTGCCAGCAGCTTAGTGGTCGCGGTTCTTCAAGAGACCCAGTACTTC CASSLVVAVLQETQYF
NA TRBJ1-5 TRBV2 NA TGTGCCAGCAGTGAATATGGGCTGGATCAGCCCCAGCATTTT CASSEYGLDQPQHF
NA TRBJ1-2 TRBV29-1 TRBD1 TGCAGCGTCCCCGAGGACAGGGTAAACTATGGCTACACCTTC CSVPEDRVNYGYTF
NA TRBJ2-7 TRBV14 TRBD1 TGTGCCAGCAGCCAAAGAGGGGGCGCGTCCTACGAGCAGTACTTC CASSQRGGASYEQYF
NA TRBJ2-1 TRBV7-3 TRBD2 TGTGCCAGCAGCTCGTCTAGCGGTCCGACTTACAATGGGCAGTTCTTC CASSSSSGPTYNGQFF
few TRBJ1-2 TRBV29-1 TRBD1 TGCAGCGCTCAGCCCACAGGGGGAGGCTACACCTTC CSAQPTGGGYTF
NA TRBJ1-2 TRBV2 NA TGTGCCAGCAGTGAAGACGTAGGAACAGATGGCTACACCTTC CASSEDVGTDGYTF
NA TRBJ1-5 TRBV10-3 NA TGTGCCATCAGTGAGGGGGGAAGCAATCAGCCCCAGCATTTT CAISEGGSNQPQHF
NA TRBJ2-1 TRBV20-1 TRBD2 TGCAGTGCTAGAGACTTAAAGCGGGGGGGCCGGATTGAGCAGTTCTTC CSARDLKRGGRIEQFF
NA TRBJ2-5 TRBV25-1 TRBD1 TGTGCCAGCAGTGAATACACGACAGGGGAAGAGACCCAGTACTTC CASSEYTTGEETQYF
NA TRBJ1-5 TRBV24-1 TRBD1 TGTGCCACCAGTGATTTCGTTGGGGAGAGGGGGCCTGGTCAGCCCCAGCATTTT CATSDFVGERGPGQPQHF
NA TRBJ1-5 TRBV7-2 NA TGTGCCAGCAGCTTTGAGGGCCAGCCCCAGCATTTT CASSFEGQPQHF
NA TRBJ1-5 TRBV7-6 NA TGTGCCAGCAGCTTAGAGGCAGGTTATAGCAATCAGCCCCAGCATTTT CASSLEAGYSNQPQHF
NA TRBJ2-7 TRBV19 TRBD1 TGTGCCAGTAGTATAGGGGGGACAGGGACGGACGAGCAGTACTTC CASSIGGTGTDEQYF
NA TRBJ2-7 TRBV2 NA TGTGCCAGCAGTACACGCGGTCGCGCCTACGAGCAGTACTTC CASSTRGRAYEQYF
NA TRBJ2-3 TRBV2 TRBD2 TGTGCCAGCAGTGAACCGGAGATGACTAGCGTGGGCACAGATACGCAGTATTTT CASSEPEMTSVGTDTQYF
few TRBJ1-5 TRBV7-2 TRBD1 TGTGCCAGCAGCTTAGCGTTCCCCGGGACAGGGGTTAGCAATCAGCCCCAGCATTTT CASSLAFPGTGVSNQPQHF
NA TRBJ2-3 TRBV12-3/TRBV12-4 NA TGTGCCAGCAGTTTCGGGGTCTTGGAAGATACGCAGTATTTT CASSFGVLEDTQYF
NA TRBJ1-6 TRBV10-3 NA TGTGCCATCAGTGGCTCAGGCGGCAATTCACCCCTCCACTTT CAISGSGGNSPLHF
NA TRBJ1-2 TRBV25-1 NA TGTGCCAGCAAAGGCAGGAGAAAGGGCGGCTACACCTTC CASKGRRKGGYTF
NA TRBJ1-3 TRBV7-9 NA TGTGCCAGCACCAGAGTTGGGGGAGATGGAAACACCATATATTTT CASTRVGGDGNTIYF
NA TRBJ2-7 TRBV15 TRBD2 TGTGCCACCAGCACCGGGACTAGCGGGGGCGGGCAGTACTTC CATSTGTSGGGQYF
NA TRBJ1-5 TRBV2 NA TGTGCCAGCAGTGGCCTTAACCAAGGGAGCAATCAGCCCCAGCATTTT CASSGLNQGSNQPQHF
NA TRBJ2-1 TRBV7-3 TRBD1 TGTGCCAGCAGATTCACCGGGACAGCATACAATGAGCAGTTCTTC CASRFTGTAYNEQFF
NA TRBJ1-2 TRBV24-1 NA TGTGCCACCAGTGGGGTCGACCCCCCTTCTTATGGCTACACCTTC CATSGVDPPSYGYTF
NA TRBJ2-7 TRBV7-2 NA TGTGCCAGCAGTATCAACCTAAACTCCTACGAGCAGTACTTC CASSINLNSYEQYF
NA TRBJ1-2 TRBV19 NA TGTGCCAGTAGTATACTGTCGAACTATGGCTACACCTTC CASSILSNYGYTF
many TRBJ2-2 TRBV5-6 TRBD2 TGTGCCAGCAGCTCATTAGCGGGATCCTTTGGCACCGGGGAGCTGTTTTTT CASSSLAGSFGTGELFF
NA TRBJ1-2 TRBV29-1 TRBD1 TGCAGCGTGGCCGGGACAGGGACGTATGGCTACACCTTC CSVAGTGTYGYTF
few TRBJ2-7 TRBV7-9 TRBD1 TGTGCCAGCAGCTTCGACAGGGCCTACGAGCAGTACTTC CASSFDRAYEQYF
NA TRBJ2-1 TRBV7-6 TRBD2 TGTGCCAGCAGCTTAGGCGGGGGGCCTAGCAATGAGCAGTTCTTC CASSLGGGPSNEQFF
few TRBJ2-1 TRBV10-3 TRBD1 TGTGCCATCAGGGGGGACAGATCCTACAATGAGCAGTTCTTC CAIRGDRSYNEQFF
NA TRBJ2-6 TRBV29-1 NA TGCAGCGTGGGGACGAGCCTATACTCTGGGGCCAACGTCCTGACTTTC CSVGTSLYSGANVLTF